This T cell receptor beta chain originates from a study of T cells in narcolepsy. Study details: Donors had narcolepsy type 1 or type 2, or were healthy controls.

CDR3 length equals 18 residues. The ends were cut back, 0 bases at V and 3 bases at J, with 18 bases in the middle. The V gene's germline CDR1 is LGHNA and CDR2 YSLEER. A note on this clone: Its antigen is undetermined.

The method was immunoSEQ multiplex PCR; TCRdb's version includes in-frame clones alone and lacks a portion of them. Here the sample spans about 25,000 clones, approximately 83% being singletons. Study findings and constraints: Autoreactive clonotypes reportedly recurred in blood of same and different patients, not controls. No autoreactive T cell clone sequences appeared in some memory CD4+ repertoires. HCRT-specific and TRIB2-specific autoreactive clonotypes appeared among same-patient CSF and blood CD4+ clonotypes.

V gene TRBV4-3 combines with J gene TRBJ1-5, with a weak D call TRBD1 (5 bases). Material for sequencing was CD45RA- memory CD4+ T cells from PBMCs. This clonotype originated in a human donor with narcolepsy. This CDR3 is CASSQEASRDPYNQPQHF. For the CDR3, the DNA is TGCGCCAGCAGCCAAGAAGCTTCCAGGGACCCCTACAATCAGCCCCAGCATTTT.